A selection of T cell receptor beta chains follows, all from one sample in a study of blood T cells in healthy people across ages. TCRdb processed the 5' RACE reads anew with MiXCR; each CDR3 protein has one entry. This sample has roughly 2 million distinct CDR3 sequences, with about 50% found just once. The sequenced material came from blood. The receptors come from a woman in her thirties or forties in good health. CDR3s include the opening cysteine and the closing phenylalanine or tryptophan. The order of the fields is J gene, clone size, V gene, D gene, CDR3 protein, CDR3 DNA. The D gene is left open where the match is weak. The listing skips clone size in some rows; elsewhere it reads once, few, many or a size class.

TRBJ1-4 NA TRBV7-7 TRBD1 CASSPTGNINEKLFF TGTGCTAGCAGCCCGACAGGGAACATAAATGAAAAACTGTTTTTT
TRBJ2-5 few TRBV20-1 NA CSARIWSQETQYF TGCAGTGCTAGGATATGGTCCCAAGAGACCCAGTACTTC
TRBJ2-7 few TRBV20-1 NA CSAGGEQYF TGCAGTGCTGGGGGCGAGCAGTACTTC
TRBJ2-3 NA TRBV29-1 TRBD2 CSAGGKVIGSTDTQYF TGCAGCGCCGGGGGGAAGGTGATCGGTAGCACAGATACGCAGTATTTT
TRBJ2-1 few TRBV7-9 TRBD2 CASSSLTSGEYNEQFF TGTGCCAGCAGCTCACTGACTAGCGGGGAATACAATGAGCAGTTCTTC
TRBJ1-6 NA TRBV6-5 NA CASSVLGEYNSPLHF TGTGCCAGCAGTGTTCTGGGGGAGTATAATTCACCCCTCCACTTT
TRBJ1-1 few TRBV5-1 NA CASSLDRANTEAFF TGCGCCAGCAGCTTGGACAGGGCTAACACTGAAGCTTTCTTT
TRBJ1-2 NA TRBV29-1 NA CSVGAGGGSGYTF TGCAGCGTGGGTGCTGGGGGGGGTTCAGGCTACACCTTC
TRBJ2-3 NA TRBV25-1 TRBD2 CASSDLSGGPGPTDTQYF TGTGCCAGCAGTGACCTTAGCGGGGGTCCAGGTCCTACAGATACGCAGTATTTT
TRBJ2-1 NA TRBV12-3/TRBV12-4 NA CASSLRAVYNEQFF TGTGCCAGCAGTTTAAGGGCAGTTTACAATGAGCAGTTCTTC
TRBJ2-1 once TRBV4-2 NA CASSQVSTSTGNEQFF TGTGCCAGCAGCCAAGTGTCGACTAGTACGGGCAATGAGCAGTTCTTC
TRBJ1-1 few TRBV12-3/TRBV12-4 NA CASRLLAGRNTEAFF TGTGCCAGCCGCCTCCTGGCCGGGCGGAACACTGAAGCTTTCTTT
TRBJ1-1 NA TRBV6-2/TRBV6-3 NA CASSYSMTLGTEAFF TGTGCCAGCAGTTACTCGATGACTTTAGGGACTGAAGCTTTCTTT
TRBJ2-5 few TRBV6-2/TRBV6-3 NA CASSYGVTRETQYF TGTGCCAGCAGTTACGGGGTGACTAGAGAGACCCAGTACTTC
TRBJ2-7 once TRBV6-5 TRBD2 CASRPGTSRYEQYF TGTGCCAGCAGACCCGGGACTAGCCGCTATGAGCAGTACTTC
TRBJ1-1 once TRBV5-6 TRBD1 CASSLGQGEHTEAFF TGTGCCAGCAGTTTGGGACAGGGCGAACACACTGAAGCTTTCTTT
TRBJ2-7 NA TRBV18 NA CASSPDTGLYF TGTGCCAGCTCACCGGACACCGGATTGTACTTC
TRBJ2-7 few TRBV20-1 NA CSATRGGYEQYF TGCAGTGCGACAAGAGGGGGCTACGAGCAGTACTTC
TRBJ2-2 once TRBV18 NA CASSPRGQGDGSGELFF TGTGCCAGCTCACCTCGAGGACAAGGCGATGGGTCCGGGGAGCTGTTTTTT
TRBJ1-2 NA TRBV20-1 NA CSASSVVLYGYTF TGCAGTGCTAGTTCGGTAGTCCTCTATGGCTACACCTTC
TRBJ2-1 few TRBV20-1 TRBD2 CSARDPQRGAREQFF TGCAGTGCTAGAGATCCCCAGCGGGGGGCACGGGAGCAGTTCTTC
TRBJ2-1 NA TRBV9 TRBD2 CASSVGSGTRGFRDEQFF TGTGCCAGCAGCGTAGGTTCTGGGACTAGAGGGTTTAGGGATGAGCAGTTCTTC
TRBJ1-1 few TRBV7-2 TRBD1 CASLLGGTAEAFF TGTGCCAGCCTCCTCGGAGGGACAGCTGAAGCTTTCTTT
TRBJ2-3 NA TRBV6-5 NA CASRLVRGTSTDTQYF TGTGCCAGCCGGTTGGTGCGGGGTACTAGCACAGATACGCAGTATTTT
TRBJ2-5 NA TRBV4-1 NA CASSQEEGSEGLQETQYF TGCGCCAGCAGCCAAGAGGAGGGATCAGAGGGGCTCCAAGAGACCCAGTACTTC
TRBJ2-3 NA TRBV7-2 NA CASSPQPGTDTQYF TGTGCCAGCAGCCCTCAACCCGGCACAGATACGCAGTATTTT
TRBJ1-5 NA TRBV2 NA CASTRTALNQPQHF TGTGCCAGCACTCGGACAGCCCTCAATCAGCCCCAGCATTTT
TRBJ2-3 NA TRBV29-1 TRBD2 CSAAKAGGSTDTQYF TGCAGCGCTGCAAAAGCGGGAGGGAGCACAGATACGCAGTATTTT